These 12 T cell receptor beta chains were all obtained from the same sample, sequenced in a study of human T cells and chemical hapten exposure. In TCRdb, the RACE reads were re-called with MiXCR into one record per CDR3 protein. The sample has tens of thousands of distinct CDR3 sequences, approximately 10% seen once; the top ten hold 2% to 2.5%. Time point defined: patch test 2, 6 weeks after DPC sensitization. Treatment meaning: therapeutic diphenylcyclopropenone sensitization with weekly scalp DPC. The material was whole blood, obtained in connection with sensitization to the hapten diphenylcyclopropenone (DPC). The receptors were sampled from a woman aged 30 to 39 with alopecia areata. Some clones in this sample may be carry-over from other donors' samples.

This clonotype was detected many times. The chain carries TRBV4-1 and TRBJ1-3; 7 bases align to TRBD1. CDR1 is MGHRA, CDR2 YSYEKL, per germline. The CDR3 has 15 residues. The V gene end was trimmed by 5 bases and the J gene end by 0 bases; junction bases not matched to a gene: 4. CDR3 sequence (DNA): TGCGCCAGCAGCGATGGGACAGCCTCTGGAAACACCATATATTTT. Residues: CASSDGTASGNTIYF.

At least ten counts were recorded for this clonotype. This sequence joins TRBV18 and TRBJ1-1, with no clear D. The germline V and J ends were trimmed by 2 bases and 0 bases, with 7 bases remaining between them. Germline V gene data show CDR1 as KGHSH and CDR2 as LQKENI. The CDR3 has 14 amino acids. The CDR3 DNA reads TGTGCCAGCTCACCAAATGTGGTGAACACTGAAGCTTTCTTT. Translation gives CASSPNVVNTEAFF.

This clonotype was counted a few times. V is TRBV11-2 and J is TRBJ2-2; D unclear. The germline V gene encodes CDR1 SGHAT and CDR2 FQNNGV. The CDR3 covers 14 residues. Trimming pared 5 bases from V and 6 bases from J, leaving 13 bases between. The CDR3 sequence is CASSPRLVSGELFF. The DNA for the CDR3 is TGTGCCAGCAGCCCCCGTTTAGTATCCGGGGAGCTGTTTTTT.

At least ten counts were recorded for this clonotype. The chain combines TRBV5-4 with TRBJ2-3, with a weak D call TRBD1 (5 bases). CDR1 is SGHNT, CDR2 YYREEE, per germline (reference sequence). V was trimmed by 3 bases and J by 0 bases, leaving 14 bases between them. The CDR3 has 16 amino acids. The CDR3 region is CASSSYRLISTDTQYF. The CDR3 nucleotides are TGTGCCAGCAGCTCATACAGGCTTATCAGCACAGATACGCAGTATTTT. The whole variable domain, filled in from reference TRBV5-4 and TRBJ2-3, reads ETGVTQSPTHLIKTRGQQVTLRCSSQSGHNTVSWYQQALGQGPQFIFQYYREEENGRGNFPPRFSGLQFPNYSSELNVNALELDDSALYLCASSSYRLISTDTQYFGPGTRLTVL.

Only a few counts were recorded for this clonotype. The chain carries TRBV10-2 and TRBJ2-7; D tentatively fits TRBD1 or TRBD2 (5 bases each). The CDR3 consists of 15 residues. V dropped 5 bases and J dropped 0 bases, with 14 bases sitting between them. Germline V gene sequence: CDR1 WSHSY, CDR2 SAAADI. This CDR3 reads CASSLPGPSSYEQYF. The CDR3 coding sequence is TGCGCCAGCAGTCTCCCGGGACCTTCCTCCTACGAGCAGTACTTC.

This clonotype was recorded a few times. This chain connects TRBV6-6 to TRBJ2-7; TRBD1 is a possible D gene (6 bases). The V gene's germline CDR1 is MNHNY and CDR2 SVGAGI (reference sequence). The CDR3 has 12 residues. Trimming stripped 4 bases from V and 2 bases from J, with 6 bases between. The CDR3 DNA is TGTGCCAGCAGTTCAGGGGCCTACGAGCAGTACTTC. Residues: CASSSGAYEQYF.

The rearrangement uses TRBV29-1 and TRBJ2-7; D is unclear. This CDR3 region has 10 residues. V gave up 5 bases and J gave up 4 bases, with 6 bases separating them. Germline CDR1 and CDR2: SQVTM and ANQGSEA. CDR3 coding DNA: TGCAGCGTTTATAATTACGAGCAGTACTTC. This sequence encodes CSVYNYEQYF.

This clonotype has more than one count but fewer than ten. J is TRBJ1-6 and V is TRBV21-1; whether TRBD1, the table's D call, matches the DNA was not checked. TRBV21-1 is tagged as a pseudogene. CDR3 size: 13 residues. CDR3 DNA sequence: TGTCCCCGGGAGGGCTCCTATAATTCACCCCTCCACTTT. This sequence encodes CPREGSYNSPLHF.

This clonotype has at least ten counts. This chain connects TRBV11-1 to TRBJ2-3; D unresolved. Germline V lookup: CDR1 SGHAT, CDR2 FQDESV (reference sequence). This CDR3 has 11 residues. With 5 bases removed from V and 7 bases from J, the gap between germline ends came to 7 bases. The CDR3 is CASSAVHTQYF. DNA of the CDR3: TGTGCCAGCAGCGCGGTACATACGCAGTATTTT.

The sample holds many counts of this clonotype. The V gene is TRBV30, the J gene TRBJ2-7; no clear D gene. With 2 bases removed from V and 0 bases from J, the gap between germline ends came to 8 bases. Germline assignment: CDR1 GTSNPN and CDR2 SVGIG (reference sequence). There are 13 residues in the CDR3. DNA for the CDR3: TGTGCCTGGAGTCATGGGCTCTCCTACGAGCAGTACTTC. Its protein product is CAWSHGLSYEQYF.

Only one count was recorded for this clonotype. This chain joins TRBV28 and TRBJ2-2; a weak D match, TRBD2 (6 bases). This CDR3 has 15 amino acids. The germline V and J ends were trimmed by 4 bases and 3 bases, with 12 bases remaining between them. CDR1 and CDR2 (germline): MDHEN, SYDVKM. As DNA, the CDR3 is TGTGCCAGCAGTTCCGCGGGGTGGGACACCGGGGAGCTGTTTTTT. Its translation: CASSSAGWDTGELFF.

V and J are TRBV3-1 and TRBJ1-1; D is uncertain. The V end lost 1 base, the J end lost 7 bases, and 10 bases lay between the germline ends. CDR3 length equals 13 residues. CDR1 and CDR2 from the germline V gene are LGHDT and YNNKEL (reference sequence). In DNA, the CDR3 is TGTGCCAGCAGCCAAGTAGCTGGGCTTGAAGCTTTCTTT. As protein: CASSQVAGLEAFF.